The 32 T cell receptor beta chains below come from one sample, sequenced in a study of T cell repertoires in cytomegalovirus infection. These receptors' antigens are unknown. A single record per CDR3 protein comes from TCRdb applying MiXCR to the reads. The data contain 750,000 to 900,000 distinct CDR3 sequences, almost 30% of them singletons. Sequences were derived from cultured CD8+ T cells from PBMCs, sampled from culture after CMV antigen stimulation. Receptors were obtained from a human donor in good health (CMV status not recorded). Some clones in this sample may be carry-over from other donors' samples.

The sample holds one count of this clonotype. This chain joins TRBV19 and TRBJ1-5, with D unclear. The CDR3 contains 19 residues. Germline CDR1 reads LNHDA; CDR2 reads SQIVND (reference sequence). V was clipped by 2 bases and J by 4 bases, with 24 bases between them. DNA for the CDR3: TGTGCCAGTAGTATATATGGGTATGAGGGCACCCGGAGTAATCAGCCCCAGCATTTT. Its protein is CASSIYGYEGTRSNQPQHF.

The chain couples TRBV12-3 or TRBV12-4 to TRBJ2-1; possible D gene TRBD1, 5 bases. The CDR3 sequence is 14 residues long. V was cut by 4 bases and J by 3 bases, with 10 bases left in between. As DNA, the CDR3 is TGTGCCAGCAGTTGGGGCAGCTACTACAATGAGCAGTTCTTC. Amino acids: CASSWGSYYNEQFF.

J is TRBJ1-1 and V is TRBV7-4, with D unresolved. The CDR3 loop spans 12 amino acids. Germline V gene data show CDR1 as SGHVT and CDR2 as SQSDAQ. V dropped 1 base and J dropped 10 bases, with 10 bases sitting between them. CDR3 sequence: CASSLESWGAFF. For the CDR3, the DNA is TGTGCCAGCAGCTTAGAGTCTTGGGGAGCTTTCTTT.

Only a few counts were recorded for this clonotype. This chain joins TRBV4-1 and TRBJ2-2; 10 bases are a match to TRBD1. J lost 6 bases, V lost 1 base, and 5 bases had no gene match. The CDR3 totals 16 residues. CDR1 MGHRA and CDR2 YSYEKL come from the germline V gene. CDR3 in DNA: TGCGCCAGCAGCCAAGCTCCGGGACAGGGGTCCGGGGAGCTGTTTTTT. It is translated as CASSQAPGQGSGELFF.

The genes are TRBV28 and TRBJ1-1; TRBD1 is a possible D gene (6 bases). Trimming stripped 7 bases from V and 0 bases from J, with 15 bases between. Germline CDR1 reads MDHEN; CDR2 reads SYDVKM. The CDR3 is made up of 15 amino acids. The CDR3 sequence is CASTPGWDMNTEAFF. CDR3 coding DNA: TGTGCCAGCACCCCGGGGTGGGACATGAACACTGAAGCTTTCTTT.

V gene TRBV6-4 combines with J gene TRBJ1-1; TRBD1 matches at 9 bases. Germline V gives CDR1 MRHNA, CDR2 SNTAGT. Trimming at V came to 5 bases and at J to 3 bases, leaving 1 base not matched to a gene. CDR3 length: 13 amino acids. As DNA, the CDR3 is TGTGCCAGCAGTCGACAGGGGGACACTGAAGCTTTCTTT. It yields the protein CASSRQGDTEAFF.

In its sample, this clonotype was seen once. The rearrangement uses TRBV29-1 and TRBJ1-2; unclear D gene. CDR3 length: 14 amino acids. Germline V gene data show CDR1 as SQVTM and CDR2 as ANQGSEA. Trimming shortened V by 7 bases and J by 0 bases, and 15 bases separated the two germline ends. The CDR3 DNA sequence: TGCAGCGCCACGTCTCCAGGAACTAACTATGGCTACACCTTC. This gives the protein CSATSPGTNYGYTF. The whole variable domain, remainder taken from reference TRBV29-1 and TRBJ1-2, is SAVISQKPSRDICQRGTSLTIQCQVDSQVTMMFWYRQQPGQSLTLIATANQGSEATYESGFVIDKFPISRPNLTFSTLTVSNMSPEDSSIYLCSATSPGTNYGYTFGSGTRLTVV.

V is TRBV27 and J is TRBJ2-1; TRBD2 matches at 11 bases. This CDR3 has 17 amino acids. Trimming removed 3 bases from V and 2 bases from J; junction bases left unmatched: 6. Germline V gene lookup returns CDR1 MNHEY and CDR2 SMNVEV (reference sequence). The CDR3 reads CASSLISTSGAYNEQFF. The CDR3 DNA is TGTGCCAGCAGTTTGATTTCGACTAGCGGGGCCTACAATGAGCAGTTCTTC.

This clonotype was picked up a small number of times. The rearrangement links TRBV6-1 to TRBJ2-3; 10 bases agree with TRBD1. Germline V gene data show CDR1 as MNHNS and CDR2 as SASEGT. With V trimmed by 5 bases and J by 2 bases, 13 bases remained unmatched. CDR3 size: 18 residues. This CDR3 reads CASSTFSGTGETTDTQYF. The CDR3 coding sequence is TGTGCCAGCAGTACTTTCTCCGGGACAGGGGAAACCACAGATACGCAGTATTTT.

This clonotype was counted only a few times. The CDR3 region has the DNA TGTGCCAGTAGGAATCTAGCGGGGGGTTCCAATGAGCAGTTCTTC. Amino acid sequence: CASRNLAGGSNEQFF. The chain recombines TRBV19 with TRBJ2-1; TRBD2 agrees at 11 bases. V lost 6 bases, J lost 6 bases, and 7 bases stayed unmatched. The CDR3 loop spans 15 amino acids. The V gene's germline CDR1 is LNHDA and CDR2 SQIVND (reference sequence). The full variable domain, its missing parts supplied by reference TRBV19 and TRBJ2-1, is DGGITQSPKYLFRKEGQNVTLSCEQNLNHDAMYWYRQDPGQGLRLIYYSQIVNDFQKGDIAEGYSVSREKKESFPLTVTSAQKNPTAFYLCASRNLAGGSNEQFFGPGTRLTVL.

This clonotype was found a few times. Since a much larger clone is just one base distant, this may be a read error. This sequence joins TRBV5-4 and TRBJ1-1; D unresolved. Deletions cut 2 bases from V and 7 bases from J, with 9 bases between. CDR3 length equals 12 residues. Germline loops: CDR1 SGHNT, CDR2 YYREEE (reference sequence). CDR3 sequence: CASSLVGHEAFF. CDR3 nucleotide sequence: TGTGCCAGCAGCTTAGTAGGGCATGAAGCTTTCTTT.

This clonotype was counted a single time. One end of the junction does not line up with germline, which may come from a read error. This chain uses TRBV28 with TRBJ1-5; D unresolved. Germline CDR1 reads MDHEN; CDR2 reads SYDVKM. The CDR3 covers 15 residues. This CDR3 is CASSLIVTDSQPRHF. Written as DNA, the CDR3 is TGTGCCAGCAGTTTAATCGTCACAGATAGTCAGCCCCGGCATTTT.

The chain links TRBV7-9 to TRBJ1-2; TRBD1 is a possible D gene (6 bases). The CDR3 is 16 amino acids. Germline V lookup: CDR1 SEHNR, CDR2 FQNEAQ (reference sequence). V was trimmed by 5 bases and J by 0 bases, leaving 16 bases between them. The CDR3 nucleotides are TGTGCCAGCAGCACCCCGATGGGACAAACTAACTATGGCTACACCTTC. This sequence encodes CASSTPMGQTNYGYTF.

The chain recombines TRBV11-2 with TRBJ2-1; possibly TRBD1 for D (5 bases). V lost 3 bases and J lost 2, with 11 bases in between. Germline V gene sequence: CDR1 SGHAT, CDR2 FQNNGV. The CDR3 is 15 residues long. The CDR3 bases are TGTGCCAGCAGCTTCAAACCAGGGACCTACAATGAGCAGTTCTTC. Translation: CASSFKPGTYNEQFF. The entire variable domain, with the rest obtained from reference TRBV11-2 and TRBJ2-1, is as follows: EAGVAQSPRYKIIEKRQSVAFWCNPISGHATLYWYQQILGQGPKLLIQFQNNGVVDDSQLPKDRFSAERLKGVDSTLKIQPAKLEDSAVYLCASSFKPGTYNEQFFGPGTRLTVL.

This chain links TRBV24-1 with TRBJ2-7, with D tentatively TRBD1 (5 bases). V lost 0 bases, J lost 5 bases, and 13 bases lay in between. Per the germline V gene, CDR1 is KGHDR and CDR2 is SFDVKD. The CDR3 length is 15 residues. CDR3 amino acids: CATSDLGQGNDEQYF. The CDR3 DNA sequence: TGTGCCACCAGTGATTTGGGGCAGGGAAACGACGAGCAGTACTTC.

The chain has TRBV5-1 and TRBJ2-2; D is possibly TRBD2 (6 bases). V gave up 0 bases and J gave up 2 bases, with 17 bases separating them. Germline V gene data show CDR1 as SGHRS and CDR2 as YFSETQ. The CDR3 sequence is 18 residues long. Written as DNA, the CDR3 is TGCGCCAGCAGCTTGGGTGGTCGGGGGACTCTAAACACCGGGGAGCTGTTTTTT. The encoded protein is CASSLGGRGTLNTGELFF.

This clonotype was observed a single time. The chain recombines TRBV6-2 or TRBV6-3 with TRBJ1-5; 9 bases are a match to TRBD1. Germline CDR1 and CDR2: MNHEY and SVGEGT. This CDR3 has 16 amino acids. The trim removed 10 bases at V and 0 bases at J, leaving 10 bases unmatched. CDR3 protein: CATLGQGFYSNQPQHF. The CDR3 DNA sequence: TGTGCCACCCTGGGACAGGGCTTCTATAGCAATCAGCCCCAGCATTTT.

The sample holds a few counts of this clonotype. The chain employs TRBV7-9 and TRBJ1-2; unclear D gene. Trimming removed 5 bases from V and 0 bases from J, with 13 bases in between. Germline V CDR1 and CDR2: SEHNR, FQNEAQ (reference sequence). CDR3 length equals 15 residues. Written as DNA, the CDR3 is TGTGCCAGCAGCGCAGCGTCTAAGTCTAACTATGGCTACACCTTC. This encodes CASSAASKSNYGYTF.

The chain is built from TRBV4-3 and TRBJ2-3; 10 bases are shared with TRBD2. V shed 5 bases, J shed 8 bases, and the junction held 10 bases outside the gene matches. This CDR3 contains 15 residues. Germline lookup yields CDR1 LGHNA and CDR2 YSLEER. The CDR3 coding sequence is TGCGCCAGCAGCGCTGGGGCTAGCGGGGGCGGTACGCAGTATTTT. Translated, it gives CASSAGASGGGTQYF.

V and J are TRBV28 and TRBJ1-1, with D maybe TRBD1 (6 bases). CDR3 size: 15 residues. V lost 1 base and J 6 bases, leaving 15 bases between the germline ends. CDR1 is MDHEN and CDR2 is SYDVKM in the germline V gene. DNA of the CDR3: TGTGCCAGCAGTTTATCGCCACAGGGAAGGGCTGAAGCTTTCTTT. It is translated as CASSLSPQGRAEAFF. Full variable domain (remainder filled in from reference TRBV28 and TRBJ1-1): DVKVTQSSRYLVKRTGEKVFLECVQDMDHENMFWYRQDPGLGLRLIYFSYDVKMKEKGDIPEGYSVSREKKERFSLILESASTNQTSMYLCASSLSPQGRAEAFFGQGTRLTVV.

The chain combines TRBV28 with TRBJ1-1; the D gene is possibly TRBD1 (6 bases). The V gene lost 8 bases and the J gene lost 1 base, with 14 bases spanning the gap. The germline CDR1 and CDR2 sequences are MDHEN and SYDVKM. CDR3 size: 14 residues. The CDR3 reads CASWGWGANTEAFF. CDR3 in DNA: TGTGCCAGCTGGGGATGGGGGGCGAACACTGAAGCTTTCTTT.

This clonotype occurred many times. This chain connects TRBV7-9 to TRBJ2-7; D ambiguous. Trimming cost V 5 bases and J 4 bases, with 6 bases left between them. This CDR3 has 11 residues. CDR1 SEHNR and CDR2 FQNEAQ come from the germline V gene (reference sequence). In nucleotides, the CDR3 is TGTGCCAGCAGCCCGGATTACGAGCAGTACTTC. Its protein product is CASSPDYEQYF.

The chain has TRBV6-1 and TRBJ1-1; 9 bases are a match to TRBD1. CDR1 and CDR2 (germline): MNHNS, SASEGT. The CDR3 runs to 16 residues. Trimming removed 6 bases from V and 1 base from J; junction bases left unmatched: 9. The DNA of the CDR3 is TGTGCCAGCAGCCGTCCCGGGACAGGGCCGAACACTGAAGCTTTCTTT. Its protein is CASSRPGTGPNTEAFF.

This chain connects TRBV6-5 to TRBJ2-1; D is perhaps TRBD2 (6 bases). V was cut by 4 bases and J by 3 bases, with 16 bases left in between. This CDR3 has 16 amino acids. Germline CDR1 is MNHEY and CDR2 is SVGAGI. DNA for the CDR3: TGTGCCAGCAGTTCCCTAGTACGGCGGGGCTACAATGAGCAGTTCTTC. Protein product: CASSSLVRRGYNEQFF.

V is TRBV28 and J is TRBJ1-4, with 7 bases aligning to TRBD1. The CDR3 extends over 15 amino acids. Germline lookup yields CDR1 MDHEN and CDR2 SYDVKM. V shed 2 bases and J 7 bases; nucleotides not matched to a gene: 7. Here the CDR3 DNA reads TGTGCCAGCAGTTTACCAGGGGGAAGTAGTGAAAAACTGTTTTTT. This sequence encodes CASSLPGGSSEKLFF.

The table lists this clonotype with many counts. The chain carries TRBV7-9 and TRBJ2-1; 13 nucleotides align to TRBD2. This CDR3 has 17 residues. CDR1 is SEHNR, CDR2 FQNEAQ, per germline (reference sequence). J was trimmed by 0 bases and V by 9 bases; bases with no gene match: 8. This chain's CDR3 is CASPTSGGNSSYNEQFF. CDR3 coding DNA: TGTGCCAGTCCGACTAGCGGGGGGAACAGCTCCTACAATGAGCAGTTCTTC. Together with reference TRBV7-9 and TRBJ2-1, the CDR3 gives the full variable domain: DTGVSQNPRHKITKRGQNVTFRCDPISEHNRLYWYRQTLGQGPEFLTYFQNEAQLEKSRLLSDRFSAERPKGSFSTLEIQRTEQGDSAMYLCASPTSGGNSSYNEQFFGPGTRLTVL.

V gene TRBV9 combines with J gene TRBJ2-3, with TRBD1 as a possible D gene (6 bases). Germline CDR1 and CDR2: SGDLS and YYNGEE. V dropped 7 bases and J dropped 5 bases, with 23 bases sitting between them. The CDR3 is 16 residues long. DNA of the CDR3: TGTGCCAGCGAGGAAGGAAGGGGGTACCTCCAAGATACGCAGTATTTT. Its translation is CASEEGRGYLQDTQYF.

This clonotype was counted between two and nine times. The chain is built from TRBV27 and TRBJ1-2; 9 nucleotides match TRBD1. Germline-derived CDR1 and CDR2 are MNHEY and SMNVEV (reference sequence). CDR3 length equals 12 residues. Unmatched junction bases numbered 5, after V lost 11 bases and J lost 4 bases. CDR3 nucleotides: TGTGCCGTACGGACAGGGGTCTATGGCTACACCTTC. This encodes CAVRTGVYGYTF.

In nucleotides, the CDR3 is TGTGCCAGCAACACAGGGATTGGGGCGACTGAAGCTTTCTTT. Translation: CASNTGIGATEAFF. The J gene is TRBJ1-1, the V gene TRBV2; the D gene is possibly TRBD1 (6 bases). The germline V gene encodes CDR1 SNHLY and CDR2 FYNNEI. V dropped 7 bases and J dropped 5 bases, with 17 bases sitting between them. The CDR3 length is 14 residues.

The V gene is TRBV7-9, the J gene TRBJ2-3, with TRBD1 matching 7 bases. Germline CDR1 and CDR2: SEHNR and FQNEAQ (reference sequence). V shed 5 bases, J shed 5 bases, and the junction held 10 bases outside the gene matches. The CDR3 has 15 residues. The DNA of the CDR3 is TGTGCCAGCAGCACTCAGGACAGGTCGAGAGATACGCAGTATTTT. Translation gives CASSTQDRSRDTQYF.

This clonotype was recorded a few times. This chain's CDR3 is CASTPPDIWYGYTF. CDR3 DNA sequence: TGTGCCAGCACCCCCCCGGACATATGGTATGGCTACACCTTC. The V and J genes are TRBV7-9 and TRBJ1-2; TRBD1 is a possible D gene (5 bases). The CDR3 length is 14 residues. Germline CDR1 reads SEHNR; CDR2 reads FQNEAQ (reference sequence). The ends were cut back, 7 bases at V and 5 bases at J, with 17 bases in the middle.

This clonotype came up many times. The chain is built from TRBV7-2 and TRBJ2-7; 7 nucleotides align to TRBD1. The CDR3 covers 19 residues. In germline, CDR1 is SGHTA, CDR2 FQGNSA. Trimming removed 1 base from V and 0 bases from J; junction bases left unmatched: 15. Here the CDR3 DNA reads TGTGCCAGCAGCTTAGGTAGTTACCAGGGACAGCGGAGCTCCTACGAGCAGTACTTC. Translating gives CASSLGSYQGQRSSYEQYF.